This T cell receptor beta chain was captured by sequencing in a study of blood T cell repertoires in COVID-19. Study context: Material from acute and convalescent COVID-19 was sourced from the United States, Italy and Spain. PBMCs, B-cell-depleted T cells, or T cells were the source of the cDNA or gDNA that made up the material.

J lost 8 bases, V lost 0 bases, and 7 bases had no gene match. Germline V gene lookup returns CDR1 SGHRS and CDR2 YFSETQ. This CDR3 region has 15 residues. Using immunoSEQ multiplex PCR, the repertoire was profiled, and TCRdb retains in-frame clones only, with some absent. Of about 130,000 clones listed, roughly four fifths are singletons. The participants were between about 18 and 100 years old and came from roughly 24 US areas. Two negative PCRs, clearance, or symptom resolution were required of recovered Cohort 3 donors. This clone occurred a few times. Sequenced material: PBMCs or T cells enriched from blood (not recorded which). The V gene is TRBV5-1, the J gene TRBJ1-4; TRBD1 aligns across 7 bases. This TCR was recovered from a man aged 30 to 39 who had recovered from COVID-19. The CDR3 region has the DNA TGCGCCAGCAGCTTGGTGGCAGGGGGTGACGAAAAACTGTTTTTT. This codes for CASSLVAGGDEKLFF.